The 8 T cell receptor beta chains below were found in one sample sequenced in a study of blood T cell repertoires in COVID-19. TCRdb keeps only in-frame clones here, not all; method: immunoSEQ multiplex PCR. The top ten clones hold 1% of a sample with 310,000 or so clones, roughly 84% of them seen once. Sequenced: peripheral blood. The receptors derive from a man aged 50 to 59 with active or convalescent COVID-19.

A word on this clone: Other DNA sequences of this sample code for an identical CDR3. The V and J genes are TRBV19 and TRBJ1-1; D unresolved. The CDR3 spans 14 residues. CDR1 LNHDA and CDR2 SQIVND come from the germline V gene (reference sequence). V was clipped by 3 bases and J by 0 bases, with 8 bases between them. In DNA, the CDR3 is TGTGCCAGTAGTATGGGCTCCATGAACACTGAAGCTTTCTTT. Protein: CASSMGSMNTEAFF.

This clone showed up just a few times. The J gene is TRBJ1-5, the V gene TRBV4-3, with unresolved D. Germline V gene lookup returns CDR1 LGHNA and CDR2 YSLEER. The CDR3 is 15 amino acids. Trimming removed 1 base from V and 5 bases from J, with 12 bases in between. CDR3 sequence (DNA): TGCGCCAGCAGCCAAGTTCCGGGCGGGTATCAGCCCCAGCATTTT. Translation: CASSQVPGGYQPQHF.

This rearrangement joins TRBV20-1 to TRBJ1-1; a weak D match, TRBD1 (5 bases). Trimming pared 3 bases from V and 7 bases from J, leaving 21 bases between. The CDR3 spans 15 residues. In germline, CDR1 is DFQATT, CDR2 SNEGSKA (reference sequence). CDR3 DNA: TGCAGTGCTAGTGAAGACAGTTCTCCTGGGCGTGAAGCTTTCTTT. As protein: CSASEDSSPGREAFF.

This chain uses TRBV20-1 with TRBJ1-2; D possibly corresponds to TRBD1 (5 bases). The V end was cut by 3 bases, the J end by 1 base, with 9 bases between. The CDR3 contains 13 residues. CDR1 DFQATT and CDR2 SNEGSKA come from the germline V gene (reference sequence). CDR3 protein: CSASGQGNYGYTF. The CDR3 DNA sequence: TGCAGTGCTAGTGGGCAGGGTAACTATGGCTACACCTTC.

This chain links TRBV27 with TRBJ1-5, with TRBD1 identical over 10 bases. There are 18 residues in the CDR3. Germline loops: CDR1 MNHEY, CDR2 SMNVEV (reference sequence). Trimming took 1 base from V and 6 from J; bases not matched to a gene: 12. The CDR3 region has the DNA TGTGCCAGCAGTTTATACCCCCCGGGACAGGGGATATTTCAGCCCCAGCATTTT. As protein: CASSLYPPGQGIFQPQHF.

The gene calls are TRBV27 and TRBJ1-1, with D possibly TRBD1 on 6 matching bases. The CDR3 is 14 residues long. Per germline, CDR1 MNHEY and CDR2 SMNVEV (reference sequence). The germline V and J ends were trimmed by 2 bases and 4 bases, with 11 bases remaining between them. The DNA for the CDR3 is TGTGCCAGCAGTTTAGGGACAACGACCACTGAAGCTTTCTTT. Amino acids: CASSLGTTTTEAFF.

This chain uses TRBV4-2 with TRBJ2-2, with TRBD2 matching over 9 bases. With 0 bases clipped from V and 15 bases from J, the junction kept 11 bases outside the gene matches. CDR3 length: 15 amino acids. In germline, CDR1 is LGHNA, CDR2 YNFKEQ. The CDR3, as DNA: TGTGCCAGCAGCCAAGATCTAGCGGGGACTCGGTGGATGTTTTTT. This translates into CASSQDLAGTRWMFF.

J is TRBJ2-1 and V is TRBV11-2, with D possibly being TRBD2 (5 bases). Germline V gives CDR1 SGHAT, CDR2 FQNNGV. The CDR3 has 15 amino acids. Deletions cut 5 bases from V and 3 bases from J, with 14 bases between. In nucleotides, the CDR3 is TGTGCCAGCAGCCCCACAGTAGCGTACTACAATGAGCAGTTCTTC. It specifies CASSPTVAYYNEQFF.